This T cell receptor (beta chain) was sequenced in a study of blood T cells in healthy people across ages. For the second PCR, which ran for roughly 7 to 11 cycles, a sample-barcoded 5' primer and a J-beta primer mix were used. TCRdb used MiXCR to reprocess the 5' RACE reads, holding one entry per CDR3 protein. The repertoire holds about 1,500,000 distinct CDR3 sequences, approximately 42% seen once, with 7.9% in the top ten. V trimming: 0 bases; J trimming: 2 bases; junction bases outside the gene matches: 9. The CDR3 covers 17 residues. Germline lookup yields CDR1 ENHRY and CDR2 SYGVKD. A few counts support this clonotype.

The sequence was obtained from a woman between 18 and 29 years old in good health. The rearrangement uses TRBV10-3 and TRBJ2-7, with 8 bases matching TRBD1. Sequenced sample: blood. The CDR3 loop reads CAISESVGTGGPYEQYF. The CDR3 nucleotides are TGTGCCATCAGTGAGTCGGTTGGGACAGGTGGCCCCTACGAGCAGTACTTC.